This T cell receptor (beta chain) derives from a study of blood T cells in healthy people across ages. General study results and limits: From one million sequenced T cells, diversity estimates were lower bounds. PBMCs went unsorted, and a conclusive naive versus antigen-experienced comparison was therefore prevented. Expanded clonotype changes were possibly confounded by unknown donor CMV status.

Then a second PCR, running roughly 7 to 11 cycles, was carried out with a sample-barcoded 5' primer and a J-beta primer mix. TCRdb re-derived calls from the 5' RACE reads in MiXCR, one entry per CDR3 protein. The sample holds 1.5 million to 2 million distinct CDR3 sequences; about 31% are singletons and the top ten take over 9%. This clonotype has a handful of counts. Its specificity is not known. V dropped 5 bases and J dropped 7 bases, with 21 bases sitting between them. This CDR3 region has 15 residues. Germline CDR1 is MNHEY and CDR2 is SMNVEV (reference sequence). Caucasian individuals from Russia who were healthy and aged 6 to 90 acted as donors.

The TCR comes from a woman aged 30 to 39 in good health. Material for sequencing was blood. This chain joins TRBV27 and TRBJ2-7; D is possibly TRBD1 (5 bases). CDR3 amino acids: CASSPHYPGQEEQYF. The CDR3 nucleotides read TGTGCCAGCAGTCCCCATTACCCAGGGCAGGAGGAGCAGTACTTC.